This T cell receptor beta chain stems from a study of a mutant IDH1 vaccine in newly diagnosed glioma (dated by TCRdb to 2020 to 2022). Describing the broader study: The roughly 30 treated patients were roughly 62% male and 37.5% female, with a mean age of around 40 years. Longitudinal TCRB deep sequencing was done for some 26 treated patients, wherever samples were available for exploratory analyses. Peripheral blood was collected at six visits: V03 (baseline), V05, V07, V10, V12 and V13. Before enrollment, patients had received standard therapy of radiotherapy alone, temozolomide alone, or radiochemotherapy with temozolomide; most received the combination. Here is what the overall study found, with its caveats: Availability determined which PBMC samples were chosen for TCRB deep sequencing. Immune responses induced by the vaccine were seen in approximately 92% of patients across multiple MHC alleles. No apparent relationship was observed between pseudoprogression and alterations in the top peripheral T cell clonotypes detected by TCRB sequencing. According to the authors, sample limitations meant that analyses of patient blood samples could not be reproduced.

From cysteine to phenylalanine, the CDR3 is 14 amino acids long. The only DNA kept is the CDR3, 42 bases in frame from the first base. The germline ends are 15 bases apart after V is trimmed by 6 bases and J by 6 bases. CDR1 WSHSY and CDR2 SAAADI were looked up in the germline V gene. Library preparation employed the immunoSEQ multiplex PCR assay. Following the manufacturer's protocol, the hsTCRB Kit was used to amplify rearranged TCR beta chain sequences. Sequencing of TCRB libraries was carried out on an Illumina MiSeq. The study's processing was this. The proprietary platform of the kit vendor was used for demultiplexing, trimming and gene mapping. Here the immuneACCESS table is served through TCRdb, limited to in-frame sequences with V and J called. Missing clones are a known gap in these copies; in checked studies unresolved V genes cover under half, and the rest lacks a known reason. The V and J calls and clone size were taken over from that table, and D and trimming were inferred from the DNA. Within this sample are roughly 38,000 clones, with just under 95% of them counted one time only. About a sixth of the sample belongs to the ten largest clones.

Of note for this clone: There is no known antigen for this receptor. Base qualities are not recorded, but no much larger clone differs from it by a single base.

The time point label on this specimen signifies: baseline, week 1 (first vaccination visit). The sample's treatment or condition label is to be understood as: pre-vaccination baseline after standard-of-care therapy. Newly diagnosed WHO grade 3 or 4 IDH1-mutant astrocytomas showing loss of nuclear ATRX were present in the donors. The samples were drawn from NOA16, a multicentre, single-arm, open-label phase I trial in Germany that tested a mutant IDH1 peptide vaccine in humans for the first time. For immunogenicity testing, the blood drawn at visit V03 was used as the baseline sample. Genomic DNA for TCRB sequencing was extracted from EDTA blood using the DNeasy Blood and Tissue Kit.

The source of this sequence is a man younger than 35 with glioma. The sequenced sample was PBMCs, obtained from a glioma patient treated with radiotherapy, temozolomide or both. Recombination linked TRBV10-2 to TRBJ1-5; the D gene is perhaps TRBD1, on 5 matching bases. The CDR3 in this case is CASSPARGGQPQHF. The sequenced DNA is TGCGCCAGCAGCCCAGCTAGGGGAGGTCAGCCCCAGCATTTT.